The 18 T cell receptor beta chains reported below all come from one sample, sequenced in a study of molecular identifiers for immune sequencing clone quantification. TCRdb ran MiXCR on the PCR reads and lists one entry per CDR3 protein. Of approximately 500,000 distinct CDR3 sequences in the sample, 20% to 25% are singletons; the top ten hold 0.7% to 0.95%. Sequenced material: naive CD8+ T cells from blood, with Jurkat cell RNA spiked in. Subset defined: FACS-sorted CD8+CD4-CCR7+CD45RA+ naive T cells. These receptors were obtained from a human donor in good health. Some libraries in this study had Jurkat cell RNA spiked in.

V and J are TRBV30 and TRBJ2-3; no clear D. The length of the CDR3 is 8 residues. In germline, CDR1 is GTSNPN, CDR2 SVGIG (reference sequence). CDR3 protein: CTVDTQYF. The CDR3 nucleotides read TGTACCGTCGATACGCAGTATTTT.

Comment on this clonotype: This may arise from a read error, as a much more abundant clone is one base away. J is TRBJ1-5 and V is TRBV6-6; tentatively, D is TRBD1 (5 bases). This CDR3 is built from 15 residues. Looked up from germline, CDR1 is MNHNY and CDR2 is SVGAGI (reference sequence). Trimming took off 7 bases at V and 0 bases at J, with 13 bases between the two ends. The CDR3 protein is CASTTTVVSNQPQHF. CDR3 nucleotide sequence: TGTGCCAGCACCACGACAGTTGTTAGCAATCAGCCCCAGCATTTT.

The sample holds a few counts of this clonotype. V gene TRBV7-9 combines with J gene TRBJ1-3; D possibly corresponds to TRBD1 (6 bases). Germline V gives CDR1 SEHNR, CDR2 FQNEAQ (reference sequence). The CDR3 length is 16 residues. Deletions cut 0 bases from V and 0 bases from J, with 9 bases between. The CDR3 DNA reads as TGTGCCAGCAGCTTAGCCAGGGGTAACTCTGGAAACACCATATATTTT. Translated, it gives CASSLARGNSGNTIYF.

This clonotype was seen repeatedly, ten times or more. The chain links TRBV6-2 or TRBV6-3 to TRBJ1-2; possible D gene TRBD1, 6 bases. Per the germline V gene, CDR1 is MNHEY and CDR2 is SVGEGT. The CDR3 length is 13 residues. Trimming stripped 5 bases from V and 5 bases from J, with 12 bases between. The CDR3 nucleotides are TGTGCCAGCAGTCTGGACAGTCTGTATGGCTACACCTTC. Its protein product is CASSLDSLYGYTF.

V and J are TRBV18 and TRBJ1-1; D not certain. Germline V lookup: CDR1 KGHSH, CDR2 LQKENI. There are 17 residues in the CDR3. Trimming shortened V by 2 bases and J by 0 bases, and 16 bases separated the two germline ends. This chain's CDR3 is CASSPSASHRVNTEAFF. In nucleotides, the CDR3 is TGTGCCAGCTCACCAAGTGCGTCTCATAGGGTGAACACTGAAGCTTTCTTT. The variable domain in full, completed from reference TRBV18 and TRBJ1-1, reads NAGVMQNPRHLVRRRGQEARLRCSPMKGHSHVYWYRQLPEEGLKFMVYLQKENIIDESGMPKERFSAEFPKEGPSILRIQQVVRGDSAAYFCASSPSASHRVNTEAFFGQGTRLTVV.

The gene calls are TRBV27 and TRBJ2-1; maybe TRBD1 (5 bases). From germline, CDR1 is MNHEY and CDR2 SMNVEV (reference sequence). The V end was cut by 5 bases, the J end by 2 bases, with 19 bases between. This CDR3 region has 17 residues. DNA for the CDR3: TGTGCCAGCAGTCCGAAGGGGTCGCACCTGCCCTACAATGAGCAGTTCTTC. The encoded protein is CASSPKGSHLPYNEQFF.

Concerning this clonotype itself: Given a much more abundant clone one base away, this may be a read error. V gene TRBV29-1 combines with J gene TRBJ2-5; D gene unclear. The CDR3 totals 15 residues. CDR1 is SQVTM, CDR2 ANQGSEA, per germline. CDR3 nucleotide sequence: TGCAGCGTTGATGGGATCCTATTGGGAAAAGAGGCCCAGTACTTC. Protein: CSVDGILLGKEAQYF.

This clonotype was counted many times. This chain joins TRBV11-2 and TRBJ2-5, with 8 bases that match TRBD2. Trimming at V came to 4 bases and at J to 0 bases, leaving 7 bases not matched to a gene. The CDR3 runs to 16 residues. Germline CDR1 reads SGHAT; CDR2 reads FQNNGV. CDR3 bases: TGTGCCAGCAGCTCTTATGGCGGGGGGTACCAAGAGACCCAGTACTTC. It translates to CASSSYGGGYQETQYF. Supplemented by reference TRBV11-2 and TRBJ2-5, the full variable domain reads EAGVAQSPRYKIIEKRQSVAFWCNPISGHATLYWYQQILGQGPKLLIQFQNNGVVDDSQLPKDRFSAERLKGVDSTLKIQPAKLEDSAVYLCASSSYGGGYQETQYFGPGTRLLVL.

The chain couples TRBV4-1 to TRBJ2-1; TRBD1 aligns across 8 bases. This CDR3 is 15 amino acids long. J lost 9 bases, V lost 0 bases, and 7 bases had no gene match. Germline CDR1 and CDR2: MGHRA and YSYEKL. The CDR3 sequence: CASSQEMDRVTEQFF. The CDR3 bases are TGCGCCAGCAGCCAAGAAATGGACAGGGTGACTGAGCAGTTCTTC.

This clonotype has ten or more counts. This sequence joins TRBV27 and TRBJ1-3; no reliable D call. V lost 7 bases and J lost 0, with 13 bases in between. The V gene's germline CDR1 is MNHEY and CDR2 SMNVEV (reference sequence). The CDR3 totals 15 residues. CDR3 sequence reads: CASTHTGSSGNTIYF. DNA for the CDR3: TGTGCCAGCACCCACACCGGGAGCTCTGGAAACACCATATATTTT.

Many counts were recorded for this clonotype. The chain uses TRBV9 and TRBJ2-3; D is possibly TRBD1 (6 bases). CDR1 and CDR2 (germline): SGDLS, YYNGEE. The CDR3 has 16 residues. V was pared by 0 bases and J by 1 base, with 12 bases between. In nucleotides, the CDR3 is TGTGCCAGCAGCGTAGTATGGGACACCCGCACAGATACGCAGTATTTT. Amino acid sequence: CASSVVWDTRTDTQYF.

At least ten counts were recorded for this clonotype. The chain uses TRBV5-1 and TRBJ1-1; D gene ambiguous. This CDR3 region has 14 residues. V dropped 0 bases and J dropped 1 base, with 7 bases sitting between them. Germline V lookup: CDR1 SGHRS, CDR2 YFSETQ. This chain's CDR3 is CASSLDKGNTEAFF. As DNA, the CDR3 is TGCGCCAGCAGCTTGGACAAAGGGAACACTGAAGCTTTCTTT. The full variable domain, its missing parts supplied by reference TRBV5-1 and TRBJ1-1, is KAGVTQTPRYLIKTRGQQVTLSCSPISGHRSVSWYQQTPGQGLQFLFEYFSETQRNKGNFPGRFSGRQFSNSRSEMNVSTLELGDSALYLCASSLDKGNTEAFFGQGTRLTVV.

This clonotype was counted ten times or more. This chain connects TRBV29-1 to TRBJ2-3, with D uncertain. Deletions cut 3 bases from V and 4 bases from J, with 20 bases between. The CDR3 length is 16 residues. Germline assignment: CDR1 SQVTM and CDR2 ANQGSEA. The CDR3 region is CSVDVPPYTPPDTQYF. CDR3 nucleotide sequence: TGCAGCGTTGATGTCCCGCCTTACACCCCCCCAGATACGCAGTATTTT.

This clonotype has only a few counts. The rearrangement uses TRBV25-1 and TRBJ2-3; D possibly matches TRBD1 or TRBD2 (5 bases each). The CDR3 has 15 residues. CDR1 MGHDK and CDR2 SYGVNS come from the germline V gene. V was clipped by 4 bases and J by 6 bases, with 17 bases between them. CDR3 region: CASSARDPLRDTQYF. The DNA for the CDR3 is TGTGCCAGCAGTGCCCGGGACCCACTTCGGGATACGCAGTATTTT.

This clonotype came up once. The conserved phenylalanine or tryptophan normally closing the CDR3 is absent here, so this likely arose from a read error. The chain combines TRBV10-2 with TRBJ2-3, with 12 bases fitting TRBD2. Germline V gene sequence: CDR1 WSHSY, CDR2 SAAADI. Losses at the gene ends were 6 bases for V and 0 bases for J; bases not matched to a gene: 4. This CDR3 comprises 16 residues. The CDR3 DNA follows: TGCGCCAGCAGCCCCGGACTAGCGGGGAGCACAGATACGCAGTATCTT. This gives the protein CASSPGLAGSTDTQYL.

Details on this clonotype: The germline gene is not matched at one end of the junction; a read error may be the cause. The chain recombines TRBV6-5 with TRBJ2-7, with D tentatively TRBD1 or TRBD2 (6 bases each). Germline V gene sequence: CDR1 MNHEY, CDR2 SVGAGI. CDR3 length equals 19 residues. The CDR3 spells CASSYSPYRQDPTDYERYF. Written as DNA, the CDR3 is TGTGCCAGCAGTTACTCACCCTACCGACAGGACCCGACGGACTACGAGCGGTACTTC.

A word on this clonotype: A much larger clone differs from this one at a single base, so this may be a read error. Given the absence of the conserved phenylalanine or tryptophan at the CDR3 end, a read error is likely. This chain joins TRBV2 and TRBJ1-1; no definite D call. This CDR3 comprises 11 residues. The V gene's germline CDR1 is SNHLY and CDR2 FYNNEI. The V and J ends lost 7 bases and 3 bases respectively, with 6 bases between them. The CDR3 loop is CASNRDTEAFS. As DNA, the CDR3 is TGTGCCAGCAACCGGGACACTGAAGCTTTCTCT.

This clonotype was found once. Its ends do not fully match the called genes, so a read error is possible. The chain is built from TRBV7-6 and TRBJ2-2; tentatively, D is TRBD2 (5 bases). The CDR3 totals 14 residues. The V gene's germline CDR1 is SGHVS and CDR2 FNYEAQ. The chain's CDR3 is CASRDGVEPGELFF. The CDR3 nucleotides read TGTGCCAGCAGAGACGGGGTCGAGCCCGGGGAGCTGTTCTTT.